The T cell receptor (beta chain) under discussion was sequenced for a study of blood T cell repertoires in COVID-19. The table came from immunoSEQ multiplex PCR; TCRdb's copy has only in-frame clones and leaves some out. The data hold tens of thousands of clones, with 85% observed a single time. Sequencing was done on a sample of peripheral blood. The sequence was collected from an elderly man with acute or convalescent COVID-19.

In DNA, the CDR3 is TGTGCCAGCAGTCCCCGGGACAGAAACTATGGCTACACCTTC. As protein: CASSPRDRNYGYTF. This chain connects TRBV28 to TRBJ1-2; 7 bases agree with TRBD1. The CDR3 consists of 14 residues. Germline V gene sequence: CDR1 MDHEN, CDR2 SYDVKM. With V trimmed by 5 bases and J by 2 bases, 5 bases remained unmatched.